The next 25 T cell receptor beta chains were all read from a single sample in a study of PD-L1 blockade in urothelial cancer. Data came from immunoSEQ multiplex PCR; TCRdb stores just in-frame clones and leaves some out. The sample includes around 130,000 clones, roughly 84% of them seen just once. Time point given: pretreatment peripheral blood. Sequenced material: PBMCs, taken around atezolizumab (anti-PD-L1) treatment. The receptors shown here come from a man aged 50-60 years with urothelial cancer.

J is TRBJ2-2 and V is TRBV18, with no clear D. There are 13 residues in the CDR3. Germline V gene sequence: CDR1 KGHSH, CDR2 LQKENI. Trimming took off 8 bases at V and 1 base at J, with 8 bases between the two ends. CDR3: CASPEKNTGELFF. The CDR3 DNA is TGTGCCAGCCCCGAGAAGAACACCGGGGAGCTGTTTTTT.

The genes are TRBV2 and TRBJ2-7; D uncertain. Trimming cost V 6 bases and J 0 bases, with 6 bases left between them. CDR3 size: 12 residues. Germline assignment: CDR1 SNHLY and CDR2 FYNNEI. The CDR3 DNA sequence: TGTGCCAGCAGCGAGAGCTCCTACGAGCAGTACTTC. It encodes CASSESSYEQYF.

The CDR3, as DNA: TGTGCCAGCAGTTCCTTCGGACTAGCGGTAAATCAGCAGTACTTC. Its translation: CASSSFGLAVNQQYF. The chain carries TRBV27 and TRBJ2-7; 10 nucleotides align to TRBD2. Unmatched junction bases numbered 11, after V lost 4 bases and J lost 8 bases. Per germline, CDR1 MNHEY and CDR2 SMNVEV (reference sequence). The CDR3 totals 15 residues.

The J gene is TRBJ2-2, the V gene TRBV7-9, with D unresolved. Germline V gives CDR1 SEHNR, CDR2 FQNEAQ (reference sequence). CDR3 length: 15 residues. Deletions cut 2 bases from V and 1 base from J, with 8 bases between. CDR3 sequence reads: CASSLLSVNTGELFF. For the CDR3, the DNA is TGTGCCAGCAGCTTACTCAGTGTGAACACCGGGGAGCTGTTTTTT. Drawing the rest from reference TRBV7-9 and TRBJ2-2, the complete variable domain is DTGVSQNPRHKITKRGQNVTFRCDPISEHNRLYWYRQTLGQGPEFLTYFQNEAQLEKSRLLSDRFSAERPKGSFSTLEIQRTEQGDSAMYLCASSLLSVNTGELFFGEGSRLTVL.

V usage is TRBV6-6 and J usage is TRBJ2-3; D gene uncertain. This CDR3 has 16 residues. The germline CDR1 and CDR2 sequences are MNHNY and SVGAGI (reference sequence). The V and J ends lost 0 bases and 0 bases respectively, with 10 bases between them. CDR3 amino acids: CASSYSLQSSTDTQYF. DNA of the CDR3: TGTGCCAGCAGTTACTCTTTACAGTCAAGCACAGATACGCAGTATTTT.

The chain combines TRBV9 with TRBJ2-1, with TRBD2 matching over 11 bases. Germline-derived CDR1 and CDR2 are SGDLS and YYNGEE. The CDR3 spans 17 residues. Losses at the gene ends were 0 bases for V and 7 bases for J; bases not matched to a gene: 9. The CDR3 nucleotides read TGTGCCAGCAGCGTAGCCCCCGGACTAGCGGGTGGGAATGAGCAGTTCTTC. It is translated as CASSVAPGLAGGNEQFF.

The V call is TRBV4-2, the J call TRBJ2-1; 10 nucleotides match TRBD2. The CDR3 loop spans 19 amino acids. Trimming cost V 0 bases and J 2 bases; bases outside gene matches: 10. From germline, CDR1 is LGHNA and CDR2 YNFKEQ. The CDR3 loop reads CASSQDVTAGLAAYNEQFF. CDR3 DNA sequence: TGTGCCAGCAGCCAAGATGTTACTGCAGGACTAGCGGCCTACAATGAGCAGTTCTTC.

The rearrangement joins TRBV6-1 to TRBJ2-3; D is possibly TRBD1 (8 bases). Trimming pared 6 bases from V and 9 bases from J, leaving 19 bases between. Germline-derived CDR1 and CDR2 are MNHNS and SASEGT. The CDR3 spans 14 residues. The CDR3 region has the DNA TGTGCCAGCAGCCTACAGGGGGGGGGCGCCACGCAGTATTTT. Its translation: CASSLQGGGATQYF.

This clone was seen ten or more times. The chain combines TRBV5-8 with TRBJ2-5; 9 nucleotides line up with TRBD2. Trimming took 4 bases from V and 5 from J; bases not matched to a gene: 12. The CDR3 loop spans 16 amino acids. The V gene's germline CDR1 is SGHTS and CDR2 YDEGEE. CDR3 DNA: TGTGCCAGCAGCCTCGGCGGGAGGGCCGCAGGGGAGACCCAGTACTTC. Its translation: CASSLGGRAAGETQYF.

The CDR3 DNA follows: TGTGCCAGCGGCCCTAGCGGAGATACTGAGCAGTTCTTC. It codes for CASGPSGDTEQFF. The rearrangement links TRBV9 to TRBJ2-1; TRBD2 agrees at 7 bases. V dropped 7 bases and J dropped 9; count of bases not matched to a gene: 10. In germline, CDR1 is SGDLS, CDR2 YYNGEE. The CDR3 contains 13 residues. Variable domain in full (rest from reference TRBV9 and TRBJ2-1): DSGVTQTPKHLITATGQRVTLRCSPRSGDLSVYWYQQSLDQGLQFLIQYYNGEERAKGNILERFSAQQFPDLHSELNLSSLELGDSALYFCASGPSGDTEQFFGPGTRLTVL.

The V gene is TRBV15, the J gene TRBJ2-1; tentative D call: TRBD2 (5 bases). The CDR3 loop spans 18 amino acids. V lost 1 base and J 0 bases, leaving 16 bases between the germline ends. Looked up from germline, CDR1 is LNHNV and CDR2 is YYDKDF (reference sequence). DNA for the CDR3: TGTGCCACCAGCAGAGGAGGTCTAGCCCCGAGCTCCTACAATGAGCAGTTCTTC. Its protein product is CATSRGGLAPSSYNEQFF.

The gene calls are TRBV2 and TRBJ2-3; D remains unclear. The germline CDR1 and CDR2 sequences are SNHLY and FYNNEI. The CDR3 runs to 13 residues. The germline V and J ends were trimmed by 1 base and 1 base, with 3 bases remaining between them. CDR3 amino acids: CASSEGGTDTQYF. In DNA form, the CDR3 reads TGTGCCAGCAGTGAAGGCGGCACAGATACGCAGTATTTT.

V is TRBV7-8 and J is TRBJ2-3, with a tentative D call TRBD2 (6 bases). The CDR3 covers 14 residues. Germline V lookup: CDR1 SGHVS, CDR2 FQNEAQ. The ends were cut back, 1 base at V and 3 bases at J, with 8 bases in the middle. This chain's CDR3 is CASSLGGRTDTQYF. CDR3 nucleotide sequence: TGTGCCAGCAGCTTAGGAGGGAGGACAGATACGCAGTATTTT.

This chain joins TRBV7-6 and TRBJ2-5; D remains unclear. With the DNA end fitting TRBJ2-7 better, the J assignment may be wrong. This CDR3 region has 15 residues. CDR1 is SGHVS, CDR2 FNYEAQ, per germline. The CDR3 region is CASSGPAIPPYEQYF. CDR3 nucleotide sequence: TGTGCCAGCAGCGGCCCAGCGATTCCCCCCTACGAGCAGTACTTC.

The chain combines TRBV27 with TRBJ2-3; no definite D call. The CDR3 is made up of 15 amino acids. V shed 1 base and J shed 1 base, with 9 bases lying between them. In germline, CDR1 is MNHEY, CDR2 SMNVEV (reference sequence). The CDR3 sequence is CASSLFAVGTDTQYF. The CDR3 region has the DNA TGTGCCAGCAGTTTATTCGCGGTCGGCACAGATACGCAGTATTTT.

The gene calls are TRBV19 and TRBJ2-3, with D possibly matching TRBD2 (5 bases). Germline V lookup: CDR1 LNHDA, CDR2 SQIVND (reference sequence). This CDR3 comprises 12 residues. V was cut by 6 bases and J by 4 bases, with 8 bases left in between. CDR3 sequence: CASRDWSDTQYF. In DNA form, the CDR3 reads TGTGCCAGTAGGGACTGGTCAGATACGCAGTATTTT.

V and J are TRBV5-1 and TRBJ1-1; 8 bases match TRBD1. The germline gives CDR1 SGHRS, CDR2 YFSETQ. The trim removed 0 bases at V and 8 bases at J, leaving 3 bases unmatched. There are 13 residues in the CDR3. The CDR3 here is CASSLAGGAEAFF. The DNA for the CDR3 is TGCGCCAGCAGCTTGGCAGGGGGCGCGGAAGCTTTCTTT.

The chain recombines TRBV28 with TRBJ1-2, with a tentative D call TRBD1 (6 bases). This CDR3 comprises 12 residues. Germline CDR1 MDHEN, CDR2 SYDVKM. Trimming shortened V by 7 bases and J by 9 bases, and 15 bases separated the two germline ends. The CDR3 region is CASTTGTLSYTF. CDR3 coding DNA: TGTGCCAGCACCACAGGGACCTTGAGCTACACCTTC.

This clone was found once. CDR3 residues: CARSYRDRGLWCYEQYF. CDR3 bases: TGTGCCAGAAGCTACCGGGACAGGGGGTTATGGTGCTACGAGCAGTACTTC. The chain combines TRBV5-3 with TRBJ2-7, with 11 bases identical to TRBD1. TRBV5-3 is an ORF; its function is uncertain. The CDR3 runs to 17 residues. V was clipped by 3 bases and J by 3 bases; unmatched bases: 11.

The chain has TRBV7-8 and TRBJ2-1; tentative D call: TRBD1 (5 bases). The V end was cut by 6 bases, the J end by 12 bases, with 24 bases between. The CDR3 extends over 15 amino acids. In germline, CDR1 is SGHVS, CDR2 FQNEAQ. This CDR3 is CASSLRMDTMSGQFF. The DNA for the CDR3 is TGTGCCAGCAGTCTTAGAATGGACACTATGTCGGGGCAGTTCTTC.

The chain combines TRBV28 with TRBJ1-2, with D maybe TRBD1 (5 bases). CDR1 MDHEN and CDR2 SYDVKM come from the germline V gene. V lost 2 bases, J lost 8 bases, and 15 bases lay in between. CDR3 length: 14 residues. The CDR3 sequence: CASSLVYAGKGYTF. The CDR3, as DNA: TGTGCCAGCAGTTTAGTCTATGCAGGGAAGGGCTACACCTTC.

The gene calls are TRBV27 and TRBJ2-3; 8 positions match TRBD2. The CDR3 is 15 amino acids. V trimming: 6 bases; J trimming: 0 bases; junction bases outside the gene matches: 5. The germline V gene encodes CDR1 MNHEY and CDR2 SMNVEV (reference sequence). In nucleotides, the CDR3 is TGTGCCAGCAGACCGATAGCGGGAAGCACAGATACGCAGTATTTT. Amino acid sequence: CASRPIAGSTDTQYF.

V gene TRBV28 combines with J gene TRBJ2-7, with 7 bases aligning to TRBD1. This CDR3 has 15 amino acids. The germline CDR1 and CDR2 sequences are MDHEN and SYDVKM. V was pared by 4 bases and J by 6 bases, with 12 bases of the junction left unmatched. CDR3: CASSSTGTALGEQYF. The CDR3 DNA sequence: TGTGCCAGCAGTTCTACCGGGACAGCTCTAGGCGAGCAGTACTTC.

The chain employs TRBV15 and TRBJ2-1, with 13 bases identical to TRBD2. The length of the CDR3 is 15 residues. Germline values: CDR1 LNHNV, CDR2 YYDKDF (reference sequence). V lost 4 bases to trimming and J lost 6 bases; unmatched junction nucleotides: 3. The CDR3 DNA follows: TGTGCCACCAGCAAACTAGCGGGAGGGGGCAATGAGCAGTTCTTC. Its protein product is CATSKLAGGGNEQFF.

This clone was recorded only once. This chain links TRBV27 with TRBJ2-7, with D possibly being TRBD2 (5 bases). V was shortened by 5 bases and J by 5 bases, with 19 bases between the two germline ends. CDR3 size: 15 residues. Germline CDR1 MNHEY, CDR2 SMNVEV (reference sequence). The CDR3 protein is CASSRNTPLRDEQYF. CDR3 sequence (DNA): TGTGCCAGCAGTCGCAATACCCCTCTGCGGGACGAGCAGTACTTC.